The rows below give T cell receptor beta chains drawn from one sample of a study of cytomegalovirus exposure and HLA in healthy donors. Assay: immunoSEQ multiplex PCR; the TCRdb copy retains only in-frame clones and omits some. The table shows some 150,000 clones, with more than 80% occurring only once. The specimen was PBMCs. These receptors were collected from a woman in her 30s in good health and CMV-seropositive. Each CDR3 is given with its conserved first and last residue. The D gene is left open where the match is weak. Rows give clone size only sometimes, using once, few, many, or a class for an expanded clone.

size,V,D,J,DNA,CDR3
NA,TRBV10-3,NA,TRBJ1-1,TGTGCCAGCAGTGAATTAATGGGACACCCGAACACTGAAGCTTTCTTT,CASSELMGHPNTEAFF
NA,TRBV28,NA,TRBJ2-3,TGTGCCAGCAGTGACTACACAAGCACAGATACGCAGTATTTT,CASSDYTSTDTQYF
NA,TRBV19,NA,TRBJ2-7,TGTGCCAGTAGTATATTATCAACACCCTACGAGCAGTACTTC,CASSILSTPYEQYF
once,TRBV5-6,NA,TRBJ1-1,TGTGCCAGCAGCGAGGAGATAGAGAGGAAAAACACTGAAGCTTTCTTT,CASSEEIERKNTEAFF
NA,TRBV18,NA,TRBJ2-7,TGTGCCAGCTCACCACCGACGGGGAAATACGAGCAGTACTTC,CASSPPTGKYEQYF
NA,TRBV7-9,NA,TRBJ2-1,TGTTCCAGCAGCTTTCAAGGGCGGGATGAGCAGTTCTTC,CSSSFQGRDEQFF
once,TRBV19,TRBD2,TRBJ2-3,TGTGCCAGTAGTATTGGGGCTAGCGGGGGTGGTAGAGATACGCAGTATTTT,CASSIGASGGGRDTQYF
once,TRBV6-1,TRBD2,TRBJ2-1,TGTGCCAGCAGTGAATTGGGACTAGCGGGGGGAAGCTCCTACAATGAGCAGTTCTTC,CASSELGLAGGSSYNEQFF
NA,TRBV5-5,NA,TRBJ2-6,TGTGCCAGCAGCCTCCCTGGGGCCAACGTCCTGACTTTC,CASSLPGANVLTF
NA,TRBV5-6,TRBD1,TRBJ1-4,TGTGCCAGCAGCGGGACAGGGGGGGAAAAACTGTTTTTT,CASSGTGGEKLFF
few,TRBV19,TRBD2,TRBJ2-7,TGTGCCAGTAGCCGGGAGGTCGGCGAGCAGTACTTC,CASSREVGEQYF
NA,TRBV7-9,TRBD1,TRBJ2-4,TGTGCCAGCAGCCCAACCTGGGTGGGCGACAGGGGGGAAAAAAACATTCAGTACTTC,CASSPTWVGDRGEKNIQYF
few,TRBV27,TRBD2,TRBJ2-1,TGTGCCAGCAGGTTTAGCGGGGGCAATGAGCAGTTCTTC,CASRFSGGNEQFF
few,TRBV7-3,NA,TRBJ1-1,TGTGCCAGCAGCTCTGGACAGACCACTGAAGCTTTCTTT,CASSSGQTTEAFF
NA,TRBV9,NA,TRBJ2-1,TGTGCCAGCAGCTTACCCAGCCTAGGGGATTCTGTTCCCTCGAACAATGAGCAGTTCTTC,CASSLPSLGDSVPSNNEQFF
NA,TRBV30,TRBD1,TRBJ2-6,TGTGCCTGGAGAAGACTCGGGACAGGGTTTGGGGCCAACGTCCTGACTTTC,CAWRRLGTGFGANVLTF
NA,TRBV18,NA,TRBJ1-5,TGTGCCAGCTCACCAGGGTGGGAGCAGCCCCAGCATTTT,CASSPGWEQPQHF
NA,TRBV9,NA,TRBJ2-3,TGTGCCAGCAGTCCTAGCACAGATACGCAGTATTTT,CASSPSTDTQYF
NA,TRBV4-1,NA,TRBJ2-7,TGCGCCAGCAGCCAAGAGGGTGGAGCCTCCTCCTACGAGCAGTACTTC,CASSQEGGASSYEQYF
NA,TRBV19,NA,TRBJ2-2,TGTGCCAGTAGCACAACGAGGGTCGGCAGTAGCACCGGGGAGCTGTTTTTT,CASSTTRVGSSTGELFF
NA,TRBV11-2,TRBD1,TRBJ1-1,TGTGCCAGCAGCCGGAGTGACAGGGCGAACACTGAAGCTTTCTTT,CASSRSDRANTEAFF
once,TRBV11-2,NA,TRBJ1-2,TGTGCCAGCAGCCCCCTCGGGCAGGGGTATAGGAATGGCTACACCTTC,CASSPLGQGYRNGYTF